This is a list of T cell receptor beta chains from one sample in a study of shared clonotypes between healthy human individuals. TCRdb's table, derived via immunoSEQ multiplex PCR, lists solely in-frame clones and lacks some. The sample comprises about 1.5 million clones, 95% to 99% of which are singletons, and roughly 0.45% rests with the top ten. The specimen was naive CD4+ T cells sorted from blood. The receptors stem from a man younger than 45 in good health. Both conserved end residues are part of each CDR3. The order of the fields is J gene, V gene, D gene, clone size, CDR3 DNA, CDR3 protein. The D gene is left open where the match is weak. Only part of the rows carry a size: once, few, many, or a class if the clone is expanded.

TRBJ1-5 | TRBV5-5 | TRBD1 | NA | TGTGCCAGCAGCAAGACAGGGTCGGGTCAGCCCCAGCATTTT | CASSKTGSGQPQHF
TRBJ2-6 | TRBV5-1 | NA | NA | TGCGCCAGCAGCTTGGCCAGTGGGGCCAACGTCCTGACTTTC | CASSLASGANVLTF
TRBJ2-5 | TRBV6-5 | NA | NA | TGTGCCAGCAGTTACTCGAGACAAGAGACCCAGTACTTC | CASSYSRQETQYF
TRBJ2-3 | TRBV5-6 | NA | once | TGTGCCAGCAGCGTGACTGTAAGCACAGATACGCAGTATTTT | CASSVTVSTDTQYF
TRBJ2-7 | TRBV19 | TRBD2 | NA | TGTGCCAGTAGTATTTTCGGGGGGGCAGCCGAGCAGTACTTC | CASSIFGGAAEQYF
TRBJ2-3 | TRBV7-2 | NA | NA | TGTGCCAGCAGCTTCCGGGGTCAGAGCGCAGATACGCAGTATTTT | CASSFRGQSADTQYF
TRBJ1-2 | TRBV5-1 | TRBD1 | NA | TGCGCCAGCAGCACCGGGACAGAGAACTATGGCTACACCTTC | CASSTGTENYGYTF
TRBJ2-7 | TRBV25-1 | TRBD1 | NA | TGTGCCAGCAGAGGGACAGGGGGCTACGAGCAGTACTTC | CASRGTGGYEQYF
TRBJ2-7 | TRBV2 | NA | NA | TGTGCCAGCACGCCGGGCCCTGGGGAGCAGTACTTC | CASTPGPGEQYF
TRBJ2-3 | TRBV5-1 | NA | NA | TGCGCCAGCAGCTTGAGTTTTAGGGCTATGGAAACCTACACAGATACGCAGTATTTT | CASSLSFRAMETYTDTQYF
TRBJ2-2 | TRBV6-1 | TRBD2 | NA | TGTGCCAGCAGTGAAGCGCGGGGGGCCACCGGGGAGCTGTTTTTT | CASSEARGATGELFF
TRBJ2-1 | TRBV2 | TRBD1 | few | TGTGCCAGCAGGAACAGGGGCGATGAGCAGTTCTTC | CASRNRGDEQFF
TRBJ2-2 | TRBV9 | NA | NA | TGTGCCAGCACCACGAGGTATCCCGCCGGGGAGCTGTTTTTT | CASTTRYPAGELFF
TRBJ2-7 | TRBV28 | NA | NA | TGTGCCAGTCAGGCAGTCTCGGGTCGTCCTTCCTACGAGCAGTACTTC | CASQAVSGRPSYEQYF
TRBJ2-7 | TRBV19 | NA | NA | TGTGCCAGTAGTGGTAGATTCGAGCAGTACTTC | CASSGRFEQYF
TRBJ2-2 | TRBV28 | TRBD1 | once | TGTGCCAGCATGTTGCAGGGGGTTCCCGGGGAGCTGTTTTTT | CASMLQGVPGELFF
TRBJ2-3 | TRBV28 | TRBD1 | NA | TGTGCCAGCAGTTTGGGGACAGCCATGCGCACAGATACGCAGTATTTT | CASSLGTAMRTDTQYF
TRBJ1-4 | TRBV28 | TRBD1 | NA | TGTGCCAGCAGCACCCTGACAGGGGGGCGTGAAAAACTGTTTTTT | CASSTLTGGREKLFF
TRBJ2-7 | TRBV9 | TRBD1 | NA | TGTGCCAGCAGCGTTGGGACAGGCCCCTACGAGCAGTACTTC | CASSVGTGPYEQYF
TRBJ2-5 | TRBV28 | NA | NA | TGTGCCAGCAGTTTAAGGGGCTTGGAGACCCAGTACTTC | CASSLRGLETQYF
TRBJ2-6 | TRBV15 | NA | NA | TGTGCCACCAGCAGACAGGGGCCCCGAGTCCTGACTTTC | CATSRQGPRVLTF
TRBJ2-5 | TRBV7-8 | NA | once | TGTGCCAGCAGCTCTGGCGAAGGAGAGACCCAGTACTTC | CASSSGEGETQYF
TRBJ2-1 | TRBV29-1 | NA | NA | TGCAGCGTTAGCCCTGTCTCCTACAATGAGCAGTTCTTC | CSVSPVSYNEQFF
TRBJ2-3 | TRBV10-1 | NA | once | TGCGCCAGCAGTGCAAGAGTGGGGTACACAGATACGCAGTATTTT | CASSARVGYTDTQYF
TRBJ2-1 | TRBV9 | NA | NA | TGTGCCAGCAGCGTAGAACCACGTAATTACAATGAGCAGTTCTTC | CASSVEPRNYNEQFF
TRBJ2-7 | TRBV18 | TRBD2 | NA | TGTGCCAGCTCACCAACGCGGGAGGGCTCCTACGAGCAGTACTTC | CASSPTREGSYEQYF
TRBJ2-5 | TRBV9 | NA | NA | TGTGCCAGCAGCGACCGGGGCCTCGGGCCCCCGGAGACCCAGTACTTC | CASSDRGLGPPETQYF